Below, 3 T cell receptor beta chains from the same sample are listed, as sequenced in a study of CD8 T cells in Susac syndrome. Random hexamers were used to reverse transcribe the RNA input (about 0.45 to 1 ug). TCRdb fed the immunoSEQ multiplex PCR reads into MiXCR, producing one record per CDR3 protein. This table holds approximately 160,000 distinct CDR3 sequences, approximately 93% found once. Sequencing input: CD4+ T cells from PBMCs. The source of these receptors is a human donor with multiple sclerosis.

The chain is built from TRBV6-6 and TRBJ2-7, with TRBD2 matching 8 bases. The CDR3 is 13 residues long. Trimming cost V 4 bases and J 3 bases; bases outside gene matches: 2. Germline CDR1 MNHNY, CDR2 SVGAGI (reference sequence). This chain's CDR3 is CASSSGGLYEQYF. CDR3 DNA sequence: TGTGCCAGCAGTTCGGGAGGGCTCTACGAGCAGTACTTC.

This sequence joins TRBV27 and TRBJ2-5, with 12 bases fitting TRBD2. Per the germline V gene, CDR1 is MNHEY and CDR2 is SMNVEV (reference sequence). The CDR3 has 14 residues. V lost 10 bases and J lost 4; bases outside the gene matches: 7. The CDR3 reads CATRTSGNGETQYF. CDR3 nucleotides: TGTGCCACCAGGACTAGCGGGAATGGAGAGACCCAGTACTTC.

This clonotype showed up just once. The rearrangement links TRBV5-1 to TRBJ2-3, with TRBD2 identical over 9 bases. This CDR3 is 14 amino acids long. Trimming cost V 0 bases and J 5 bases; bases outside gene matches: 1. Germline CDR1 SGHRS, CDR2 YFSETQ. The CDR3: CASSLELAGDTQYF. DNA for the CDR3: TGCGCCAGCAGCTTGGAACTAGCGGGAGATACGCAGTATTTT.